There are a few counts of the clone carrying this T cell receptor (beta chain). The data originate from a study of T cells after yellow fever vaccination. For the study at large: Preparation of the low-cell-number fractions used SMART-Seq v4 Ultra Low Input.

The V segment lost 7 bases and the J segment 4 bases; nucleotides outside the gene matches: 12. Germline loops: CDR1 MNHEY, CDR2 SVGEGT. This CDR3 is 15 amino acids long. UMIs and a universal primer site were added when TCR cDNA was made by 5'RACE template switching. TCRdb called the 5' RACE reads again in MiXCR, with one record for every CDR3 protein. The table has approximately 450,000 distinct CDR3 sequences, 18% seen once. The sequence derives from a man younger than 35 who received the YFV17D yellow fever vaccine. The material was PBMCs, obtained before the yellow fever booster vaccination. The J gene is TRBJ2-5, the V gene TRBV6-2 or TRBV6-3, with 7 bases lining up with TRBD1. The CDR3 here is CASTSRDSRGETQYF. The CDR3 nucleotides are TGTGCCAGCACCTCCCGGGACAGTCGCGGAGAGACCCAGTACTTC.